This T cell receptor (beta chain) emerged from a study of identical twins. General study findings and limits: Twin-shared out-of-frame alpha sequences were enriched for low generation probability.

With template switching, a universal primer site was added, and the cDNA carried unique molecular identifiers. TCRdb ran MiXCR on the 5' RACE reads and lists one entry per CDR3 protein. The profile covers over 600,000 distinct CDR3 sequences, with less than 25% appearing a single time and over 4% taken by the ten largest. The V and J ends lost 4 bases and 4 bases, in that order; junction bases with no gene match: 10. This CDR3 region has 16 residues. The germline V gene has CDR1 LGHDT and CDR2 YNNKEL (reference sequence). This clonotype was seen ten or more times. The antigen is unknown. The same specimen was also included in a second study, on T cells expressing NK-cell markers. That study reports: The contribution of dominant NKG2C+ clonotypes to CD8+ T cells in five to seven donors was 1.0-7.0%. Researchers report these clonotypes also headed the CD3+CD56-NKG2C+ fraction in several donors.

The gene calls are TRBV3-1 and TRBJ2-1; TRBD2 matches 7 bases. This receptor was obtained from a woman under 30 in good health. Sample: PBMCs. The CDR3 DNA reads TGTGCCAGCAGCCCCGAACCCAGCGGGGTTTACAATGAGCAGTTCTTC. Translating it yields CASSPEPSGVYNEQFF.